Following are 27 T cell receptor beta chains from one sample sequenced in a study of T cells expressing NK-cell markers. TCRdb processed the 5' RACE reads again and assigns one entry to each CDR3 protein, with no DNA. Recorded for this sample: 550,000 or so distinct CDR3 sequences. The sample taken for sequencing was blood T cells: a sorted CD56 or NKG2C T cell subset, CD4+ or CD8+ T cells, or bulk PBMC T cells (not recorded which). These receptor sequences come from a man aged 18-30 years in good health.

The CDR3 region is CASSGQTENTIYF. V and J are TRBV12-3 or TRBV12-4 and TRBJ1-3. The CDR3 has 13 amino acids.

The chain is built from TRBV24-1 and TRBJ1-1. This CDR3 region has 14 residues. Per the germline V gene, CDR1 is KGHDR and CDR2 is SFDVKD. The CDR3: CATSELGQSRGAFF.

This chain's CDR3 is CASSQEARTSGRGANTGELFF. The chain joins TRBV4-2 to TRBJ2-2; lacking DNA, the TRBD2 call made by TCRdb goes unchecked. The CDR3 spans 21 residues. Germline CDR1 reads LGHNA; CDR2 reads YNFKEQ.

This chain joins TRBV27 and TRBJ2-2. Germline V CDR1 and CDR2: MNHEY, SMNVEV (reference sequence). The CDR3 length is 13 residues. CDR3 amino acids: CASTDQYTGELFF.

The chain combines TRBV20-1 with TRBJ2-7; without DNA, the TCRdb call of TRBD1 cannot be checked. This CDR3 is built from 14 residues. Germline-derived CDR1 and CDR2 are DFQATT and SNEGSKA (reference sequence). CDR3 protein: CSAHPGGRYSEQYF.

The chain is built from TRBV11-1 and TRBJ2-1; TCRdb's D call of TRBD2 is untestable without DNA. This CDR3 has 16 residues. Looked up from germline, CDR1 is SGHAT and CDR2 is FQDESV (reference sequence). CDR3 sequence reads: CASSLRRDYSYNEQFF.

The chain couples TRBV20-1 to TRBJ1-6. This CDR3 has 15 amino acids. Germline V CDR1 and CDR2: DFQATT, SNEGSKA (reference sequence). CDR3: CSARRSGTTNSPLHF.

The chain carries TRBV6-5 and TRBJ1-5. The CDR3 spans 16 residues. Per the germline V gene, CDR1 is MNHEY and CDR2 is SVGAGI. The CDR3: CASSLTGPSYNQPQHF.

CDR3 amino acids: CASSTGHNVLTF. The chain combines TRBV7-9 with TRBJ2-6. Per the germline V gene, CDR1 is SEHNR and CDR2 is FQNEAQ (reference sequence). The CDR3 loop spans 12 amino acids.

The chain's CDR3 is CASPSLAGAGELFF. The rearrangement links TRBV2 to TRBJ2-2; lacking DNA, the TRBD2 call made by TCRdb goes unchecked. This CDR3 contains 14 residues. Germline lookup yields CDR1 SNHLY and CDR2 FYNNEI.

CDR3: CSAKVGLAGGKTQYF. The chain uses TRBV20-1 and TRBJ2-5; TCRdb calls TRBD2, which cannot be checked without DNA. The CDR3 has 15 amino acids. Germline V gene lookup returns CDR1 DFQATT and CDR2 SNEGSKA (reference sequence).

The genes are TRBV4-1 and TRBJ2-7; TCRdb gives TRBD1 as the D gene, but with no DNA this cannot be confirmed. This CDR3 is built from 15 residues. The germline V gene has CDR1 MGHRA and CDR2 YSYEKL. CDR3 amino acids: CASSAGTGGPYEQYF.

The chain uses TRBV10-3 and TRBJ2-7; TCRdb's D call of TRBD1 is untestable without DNA. Looked up from germline, CDR1 is ENHRY and CDR2 is SYGVKD. The CDR3 runs to 15 residues. This chain's CDR3 is CAISDVGTGFYEQYF.

This chain links TRBV7-9 with TRBJ1-6. The CDR3 loop spans 13 amino acids. The germline CDR1 and CDR2 sequences are SEHNR and FQNEAQ (reference sequence). The CDR3 sequence is CASSLGNNSPLHF.

The rearrangement uses TRBV20-1 and TRBJ2-1. The CDR3 is 14 amino acids. The germline CDR1 and CDR2 sequences are DFQATT and SNEGSKA (reference sequence). The CDR3 region is CSARDPKVTVEQFF.

This sequence joins TRBV7-9 and TRBJ2-1; TCRdb proposes TRBD2, but this gene call is untestable without DNA. CDR1 and CDR2 from the germline V gene are SEHNR and FQNEAQ (reference sequence). CDR3 length equals 17 residues. The CDR3 is CASSPPGLAKSAYEQFF.

The V and J genes are TRBV7-2 and TRBJ2-5; TCRdb reports TRBD1, a call that lacks DNA to check it against. This CDR3 is 15 amino acids long. Germline V gene lookup returns CDR1 SGHTA and CDR2 FQGNSA. This CDR3 is CASSFQQGSRETQYF.

The chain joins TRBV5-1 to TRBJ2-3; checking the TCRdb D call of TRBD1 is not possible without DNA. The CDR3 is 16 residues long. Germline V gives CDR1 SGHRS, CDR2 YFSETQ. This chain's CDR3 is CASSLAGTGPRDTQYF.

The chain employs TRBV7-9 and TRBJ2-1; with no DNA, the TCRdb D assignment of TRBD1 cannot be verified. The CDR3 is made up of 16 amino acids. The germline V gene has CDR1 SEHNR and CDR2 FQNEAQ (reference sequence). The CDR3 sequence is CASSPRRGAEYNEQFF. Using reference TRBV7-9 and TRBJ2-1 for the parts outside the CDR3, the full variable domain is DTGVSQNPRHKITKRGQNVTFRCDPISEHNRLYWYRQTLGQGPEFLTYFQNEAQLEKSRLLSDRFSAERPKGSFSTLEIQRTEQGDSAMYLCASSPRRGAEYNEQFFGPGTRLTVL.

The chain employs TRBV4-2 and TRBJ2-1; the D call from TCRdb, TRBD1, cannot be confirmed without DNA. CDR3 length: 14 residues. Germline CDR1 reads LGHNA; CDR2 reads YNFKEQ. The CDR3 reads CASSPPRGYNEQFF.

The chain joins TRBV5-1 to TRBJ1-3. CDR1 and CDR2 from the germline V gene are SGHRS and YFSETQ. This CDR3 is built from 15 residues. CDR3 in amino acids: CASSSSPDSGNTIYF.

The chain is built from TRBV29-1 and TRBJ2-4. Germline lookup yields CDR1 SQVTM and CDR2 ANQGSEA. The CDR3 spans 11 residues. The CDR3 protein is CSVETTHIQYF.

J is TRBJ2-5 and V is TRBV28; TCRdb calls TRBD2, which cannot be checked without DNA. Germline CDR1 reads MDHEN; CDR2 reads SYDVKM. This CDR3 spans 17 amino acids. The CDR3 loop reads CASSLPRGSGRGETQYF.

The genes are TRBV24-1 and TRBJ2-5; TCRdb lists TRBD2, though no DNA is available to test this call. Germline loops: CDR1 KGHDR, CDR2 SFDVKD. The CDR3 contains 17 residues. The CDR3 reads CATSEVGGEGGKETQYF.

The V gene is TRBV14, the J gene TRBJ1-1. The germline gives CDR1 SGHDN, CDR2 FVKESK. This CDR3 has 12 residues. CDR3 in amino acids: CASSQGGVEAFF.

V and J are TRBV12-3 or TRBV12-4 and TRBJ2-1; TCRdb's D gene call, TRBD1, goes unchecked for lack of DNA. CDR3 length: 18 amino acids. CDR3 region: CASRTSGSGQGVYNEQFF.

V and J are TRBV28 and TRBJ2-5; TCRdb gives TRBD1 as the D gene, but with no DNA this cannot be confirmed. This CDR3 is built from 14 residues. The germline V gene has CDR1 MDHEN and CDR2 SYDVKM. CDR3 amino acids: CASSFVSGAETQYF.